The T cell receptor (beta chain) described here comes from a study of T cell responses to AZD1222 COVID-19 vaccine (dated by TCRdb to about 2021). Broadly, across the study: A total of 240 or so trial participants underwent TCR sequencing, of whom 200 to 220 had received two doses of AZD1222 and about 26 had received two doses of the MenACWY control vaccine. Trial participants were enrolled by age into 18-55, 56-69 and 70-plus year subgroups, with 148, 28 and 57 TCR-sequenced participants respectively. Results and caveats for the whole study, not just this receptor: The 56-69-year group was small, and its depth increase did not reach significance, likely because of low power. Most participants were white British and females outnumbered males, and the authors suggested that clonal diversity may have been underestimated. Conclusions about previously exposed vaccinees are limited because only a handful of AZD1222 recipients were SARS-CoV-2 seropositive at baseline. The whole spike protein was spanned by vaccine-associated CD4 TCRs, and dominant responses were seen in regions 160-218 and 743-854. Epitopes outside the regions mutated in the B.1.351 and B.1.1.7 variants were reportedly recognized by nearly half of the unique spike-specific TCRs. Because no day 14 peak-response samples were available, the repertoires could be characterized only after the peak T cell response. After two AZD1222 doses, both the breadth and the depth of spike-specific TCRs were significantly higher than at day 0 and than in MenACWY recipients.

The CDR3 measures 13 amino acids from cysteine to phenylalanine. The DNA shown is the 39-base CDR3, in frame from base 1. Via the germline V gene, CDR1 is SQVTM and CDR2 ANQGSEA. The time point label on this specimen signifies: sample from adult after SARS-CoV-2 infection, after symptom onset. A couple of convalescent COVID-19 patients, sampled after symptom onset from adults with prior SARS-CoV-2 infection, were also TCR-sequenced for comparison. The CDR3 regions of human TCRbeta chains were analyzed by immunosequencing. Regarding the original processing steps: TCRs in the repertoires were compared against a reference library of SARS-CoV-2-specific TCRs that had been generated with the MIRA antigen-specificity platform. Breadth was defined as the fraction of unique TCRs that were SARS-CoV-2-associated, and depth was defined as the fraction of total T cells that were SARS-CoV-2-associated. Using the MIRA data, each spike-specific TCR was assigned both to the spike region to which the TCR was reactive and to a CD4 or CD8 class. Log10-transformed breadth and depth values were compared by one-way ANOVA with Sidak's multiple comparisons tests. TCRdb mirrors the immuneACCESS table, restricted to in-frame sequences. Some clones are absent from its copies; in checked studies, under half trace to an unresolved V gene, and the reason for the others is unknown. That table is the source of V, J and clone size, and D and trimming were worked out from the DNA. Within this sample are just over 150,000 clones, with 88% of them counted one time only. The ten top clones hold about 7% of the sample.

As concerns this clone: What this receptor recognizes is not known. An end of the junction differs from the germline gene, which may be a read error.

The chain was built from TRBV29-1 and TRBJ2-7; the D call is possibly TRBD1 or TRBD2, each sharing 5 bases. Sequenced here: peripheral blood, sampled after recovery from COVID-19. The source of this sequence is an adult who had recovered from COVID-19. This receptor has the CDR3 CSVEGPGSDEQYF. In nucleotides, the sequence is TGCAGCGTTGAGGGACCGGGCTCCGACGAGCAGTACTTC.